This TCR beta chain emerged from a study of early T cells in non-severe SARS-CoV-2 infection. The TCR library protocol was used to attach unique molecular identifiers. These identifiers were attached to individual cDNA molecules. Each CDR3 protein gets one entry after TCRdb re-called the 5' RACE reads with MiXCR. The repertoire includes some 66,000 distinct CDR3 sequences, approximately 9.2% of them detected once, and under 4% sits in the top ten. This CDR3 is 15 amino acids long. Losses at the gene ends were 5 bases for V and 2 bases for J; bases not matched to a gene: 8. Germline CDR1 reads MNHEY; CDR2 reads SVGEGT. This clonotype has a handful of counts.

V usage is TRBV6-2 or TRBV6-3 and J usage is TRBJ2-7; 8 bases agree with TRBD2. The sample was whole blood. This sequence originates from an adult who was a healthcare worker with PCR-confirmed SARS-CoV-2 infection or an uninfected control (not recorded which). The CDR3: CASSNGAGGPYEQYF. DNA of the CDR3: TGTGCCAGCAGTAACGGGGCGGGAGGCCCCTACGAGCAGTACTTC.